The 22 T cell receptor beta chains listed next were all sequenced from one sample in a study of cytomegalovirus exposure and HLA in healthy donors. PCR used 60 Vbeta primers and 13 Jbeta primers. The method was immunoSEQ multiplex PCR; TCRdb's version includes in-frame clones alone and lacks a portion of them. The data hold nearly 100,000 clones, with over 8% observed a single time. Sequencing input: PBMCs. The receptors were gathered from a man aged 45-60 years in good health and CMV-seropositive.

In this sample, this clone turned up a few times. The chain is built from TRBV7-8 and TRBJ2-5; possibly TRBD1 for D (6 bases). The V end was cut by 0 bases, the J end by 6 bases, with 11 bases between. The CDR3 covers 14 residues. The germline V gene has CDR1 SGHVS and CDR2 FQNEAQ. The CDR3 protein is CASSLAQGMQTQYF. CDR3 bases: TGTGCCAGCAGCTTAGCCCAGGGGATGCAGACCCAGTACTTC. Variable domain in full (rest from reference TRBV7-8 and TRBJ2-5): GAGVSQSPRYKVAKRGQDVALRCDPISGHVSLFWYQQALGQGPEFLTYFQNEAQLDKSGLPSDRFFAERPEGSVSTLKIQRTQQEDSAVYLCASSLAQGMQTQYFGPGTRLLVL.

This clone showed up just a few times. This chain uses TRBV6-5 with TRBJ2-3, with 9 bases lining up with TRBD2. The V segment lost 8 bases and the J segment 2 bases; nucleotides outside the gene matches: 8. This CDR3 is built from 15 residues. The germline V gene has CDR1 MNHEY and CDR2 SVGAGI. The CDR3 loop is CASGGGGRVTDTQYF. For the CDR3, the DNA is TGTGCCAGCGGGGGGGGCGGGAGGGTCACAGATACGCAGTATTTT.

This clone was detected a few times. CDR3 residues: CASSLRGQGVNTEAFF. The CDR3 DNA reads TGCGCCAGCAGCTTGAGGGGACAGGGCGTGAACACTGAAGCTTTCTTT. The V call is TRBV5-1, the J call TRBJ1-1, with 9 bases that match TRBD1. The CDR3 covers 16 residues. V was pared by 1 base and J by 0 bases, with 4 bases of the junction left unmatched. In germline, CDR1 is SGHRS, CDR2 YFSETQ.

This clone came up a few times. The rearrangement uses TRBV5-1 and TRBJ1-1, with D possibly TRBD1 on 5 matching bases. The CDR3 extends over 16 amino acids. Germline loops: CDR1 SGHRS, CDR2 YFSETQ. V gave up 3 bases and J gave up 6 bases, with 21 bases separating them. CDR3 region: CASSSPQVKDRSEAFF. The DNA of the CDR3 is TGCGCCAGCAGCTCCCCACAGGTGAAGGATAGGTCTGAAGCTTTCTTT.

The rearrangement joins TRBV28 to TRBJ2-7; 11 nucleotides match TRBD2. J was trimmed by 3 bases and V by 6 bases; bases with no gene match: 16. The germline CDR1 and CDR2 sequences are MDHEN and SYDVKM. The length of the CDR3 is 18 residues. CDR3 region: CASSPNSGTSGNRYEQYF. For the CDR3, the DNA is TGTGCCAGCAGCCCGAATTCCGGGACTAGCGGCAATCGCTACGAGCAGTACTTC.

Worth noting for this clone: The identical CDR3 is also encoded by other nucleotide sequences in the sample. The DNA for the CDR3 is TGCGCCAGCAGCTTGGACAGAGCCAAAAACATTCAGTACTTC. Protein: CASSLDRAKNIQYF. The gene calls are TRBV5-1 and TRBJ2-4; D not resolved. The V end was cut by 0 bases, the J end by 0 bases, with 4 bases between. The length of the CDR3 is 14 residues. CDR1 SGHRS and CDR2 YFSETQ come from the germline V gene.

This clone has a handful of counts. The CDR3 loop is CASGDPNTGELFF. Here the CDR3 DNA reads TGCGCCAGTGGAGATCCGAACACCGGGGAGCTGTTTTTT. This chain connects TRBV5-1 to TRBJ2-2; D uncertain. The CDR3 loop spans 13 amino acids. The V gene lost 8 bases and the J gene lost 0 bases, with 8 bases spanning the gap. Germline V gives CDR1 SGHRS, CDR2 YFSETQ.

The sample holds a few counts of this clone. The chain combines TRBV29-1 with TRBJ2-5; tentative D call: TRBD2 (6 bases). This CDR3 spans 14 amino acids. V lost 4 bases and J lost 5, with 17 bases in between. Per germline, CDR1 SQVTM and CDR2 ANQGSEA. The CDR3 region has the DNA TGCAGCGTTGGTTCCGGGAGACTCCAGGAGACCCAGTACTTC. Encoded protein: CSVGSGRLQETQYF.

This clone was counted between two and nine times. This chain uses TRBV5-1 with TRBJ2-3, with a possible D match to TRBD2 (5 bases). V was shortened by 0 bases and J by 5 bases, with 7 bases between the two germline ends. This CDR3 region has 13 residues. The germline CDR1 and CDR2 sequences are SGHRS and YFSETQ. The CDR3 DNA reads TGCGCCAGCAGCTTGGGAAGCGGAGATACGCAGTATTTT. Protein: CASSLGSGDTQYF.

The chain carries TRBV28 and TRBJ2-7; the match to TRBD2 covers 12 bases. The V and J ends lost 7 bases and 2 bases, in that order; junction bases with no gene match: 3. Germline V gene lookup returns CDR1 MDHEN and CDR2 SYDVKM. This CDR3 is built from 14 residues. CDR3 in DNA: TGTGCCAGCACCAGACTAGCGGGAGCCTACGAGCAGTACTTC. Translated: CASTRLAGAYEQYF.

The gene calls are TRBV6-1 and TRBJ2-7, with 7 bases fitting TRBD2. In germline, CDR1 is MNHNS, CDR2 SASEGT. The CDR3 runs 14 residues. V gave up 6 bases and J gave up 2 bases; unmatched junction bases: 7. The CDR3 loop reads CASRGGFDPYEQYF. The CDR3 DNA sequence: TGTGCCAGCAGGGGAGGGTTTGACCCCTACGAGCAGTACTTC.

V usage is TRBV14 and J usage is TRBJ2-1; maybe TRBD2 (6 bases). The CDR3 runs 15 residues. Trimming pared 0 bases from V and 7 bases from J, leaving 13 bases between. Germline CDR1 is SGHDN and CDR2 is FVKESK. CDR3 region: CASSQDGGIGNEQFF. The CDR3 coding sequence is TGTGCCAGCAGCCAAGATGGGGGGATTGGGAATGAGCAGTTCTTC.

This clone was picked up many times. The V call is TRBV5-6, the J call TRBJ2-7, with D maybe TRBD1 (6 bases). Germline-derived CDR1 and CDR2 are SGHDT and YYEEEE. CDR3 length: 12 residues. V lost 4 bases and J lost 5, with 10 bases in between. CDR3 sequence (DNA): TGTGCCAGCAGCCATGACAGGCACGAGCAGTACTTC. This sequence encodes CASSHDRHEQYF.

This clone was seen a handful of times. This CDR3 reads CASSLTSGSGETQYF. For the CDR3, the DNA is TGTGCCAGCAGCCTAACTAGCGGGAGTGGAGAGACCCAGTACTTC. The chain is built from TRBV11-3 and TRBJ2-5; 11 bases line up with TRBD2. The junction had 6 bases not matched to a gene; V was cut back by 5 bases and J by 4 bases. The V gene's germline CDR1 is SGHNT and CDR2 YENEEA. CDR3 length: 15 residues.

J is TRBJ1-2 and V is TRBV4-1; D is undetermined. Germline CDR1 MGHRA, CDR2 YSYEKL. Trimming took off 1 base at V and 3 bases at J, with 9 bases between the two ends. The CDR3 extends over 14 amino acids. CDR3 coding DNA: TGCGCCAGCAGCCAAGTAACAGCCTACTATGGCTACACCTTC. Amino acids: CASSQVTAYYGYTF.

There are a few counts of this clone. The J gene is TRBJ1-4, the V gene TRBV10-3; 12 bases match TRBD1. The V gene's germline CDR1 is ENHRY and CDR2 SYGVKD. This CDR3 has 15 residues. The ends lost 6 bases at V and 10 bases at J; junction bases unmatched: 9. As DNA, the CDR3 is TGTGCCATCAGGGACCCCCGGGACAGGGGGCGAAAACTGTTTTTT. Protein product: CAIRDPRDRGRKLFF.

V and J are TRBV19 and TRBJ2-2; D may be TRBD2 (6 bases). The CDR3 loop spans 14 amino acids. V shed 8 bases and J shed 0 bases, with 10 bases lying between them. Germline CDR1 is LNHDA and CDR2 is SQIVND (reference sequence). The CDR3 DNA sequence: TGTGCCAGTGGGGGACTGCCGAACACCGGGGAGCTGTTTTTT. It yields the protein CASGGLPNTGELFF.

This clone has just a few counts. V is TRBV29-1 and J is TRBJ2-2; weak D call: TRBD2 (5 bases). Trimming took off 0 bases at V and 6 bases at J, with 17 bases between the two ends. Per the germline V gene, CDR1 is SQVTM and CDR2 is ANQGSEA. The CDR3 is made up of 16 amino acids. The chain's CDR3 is CSVEDNFSGLPGELFF. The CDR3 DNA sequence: TGCAGCGTTGAAGATAATTTCAGTGGACTTCCCGGGGAGCTGTTTTTT.

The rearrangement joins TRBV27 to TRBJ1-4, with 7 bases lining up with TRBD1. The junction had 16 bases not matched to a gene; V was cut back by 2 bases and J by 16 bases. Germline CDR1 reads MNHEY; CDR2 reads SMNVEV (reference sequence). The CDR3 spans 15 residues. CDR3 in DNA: TGTGCCAGCAGTTTAGACAGGGATGACCTAGAAAAAGGGTTTTTT. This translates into CASSLDRDDLEKGFF.

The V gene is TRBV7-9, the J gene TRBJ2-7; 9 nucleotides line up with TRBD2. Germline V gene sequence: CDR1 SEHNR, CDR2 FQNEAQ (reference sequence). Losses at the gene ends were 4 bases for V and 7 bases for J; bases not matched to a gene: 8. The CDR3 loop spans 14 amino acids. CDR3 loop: CASSSGLASREQYF. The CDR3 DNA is TGTGCCAGCAGCTCGGGACTAGCCAGCAGAGAGCAGTACTTC.

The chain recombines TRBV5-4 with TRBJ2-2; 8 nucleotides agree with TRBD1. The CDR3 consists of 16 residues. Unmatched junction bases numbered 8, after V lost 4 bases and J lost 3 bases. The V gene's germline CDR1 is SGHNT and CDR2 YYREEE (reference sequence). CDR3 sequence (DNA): TGTGCCAGCAGCGACTTGGACAGGGATGACACCGGGGAGCTGTTTTTT. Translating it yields CASSDLDRDDTGELFF.

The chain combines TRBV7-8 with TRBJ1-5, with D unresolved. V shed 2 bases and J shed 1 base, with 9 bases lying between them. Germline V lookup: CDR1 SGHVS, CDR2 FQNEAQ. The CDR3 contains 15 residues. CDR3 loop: CASSLPEASNQPQHF. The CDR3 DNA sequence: TGTGCCAGCAGCTTACCGGAGGCAAGCAATCAGCCCCAGCATTTT.